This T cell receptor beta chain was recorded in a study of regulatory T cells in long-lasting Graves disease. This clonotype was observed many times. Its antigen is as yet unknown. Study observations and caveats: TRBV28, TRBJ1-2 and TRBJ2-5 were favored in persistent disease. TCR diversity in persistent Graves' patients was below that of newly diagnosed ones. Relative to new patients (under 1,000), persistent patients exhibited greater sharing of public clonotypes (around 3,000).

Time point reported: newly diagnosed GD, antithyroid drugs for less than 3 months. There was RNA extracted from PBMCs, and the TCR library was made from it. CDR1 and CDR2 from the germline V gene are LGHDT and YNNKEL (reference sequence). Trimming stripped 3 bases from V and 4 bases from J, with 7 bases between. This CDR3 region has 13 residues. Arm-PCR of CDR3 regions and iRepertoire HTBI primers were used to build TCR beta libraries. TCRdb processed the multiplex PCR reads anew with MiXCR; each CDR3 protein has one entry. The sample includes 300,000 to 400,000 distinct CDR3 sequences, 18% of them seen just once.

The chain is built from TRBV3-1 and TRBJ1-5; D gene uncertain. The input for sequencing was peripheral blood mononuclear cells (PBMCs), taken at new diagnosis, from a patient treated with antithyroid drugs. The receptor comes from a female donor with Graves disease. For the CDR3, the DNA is TGTGCCAGCAGCCAGGTACAGAATCAGCCCCAGCATTTT. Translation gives CASSQVQNQPQHF.